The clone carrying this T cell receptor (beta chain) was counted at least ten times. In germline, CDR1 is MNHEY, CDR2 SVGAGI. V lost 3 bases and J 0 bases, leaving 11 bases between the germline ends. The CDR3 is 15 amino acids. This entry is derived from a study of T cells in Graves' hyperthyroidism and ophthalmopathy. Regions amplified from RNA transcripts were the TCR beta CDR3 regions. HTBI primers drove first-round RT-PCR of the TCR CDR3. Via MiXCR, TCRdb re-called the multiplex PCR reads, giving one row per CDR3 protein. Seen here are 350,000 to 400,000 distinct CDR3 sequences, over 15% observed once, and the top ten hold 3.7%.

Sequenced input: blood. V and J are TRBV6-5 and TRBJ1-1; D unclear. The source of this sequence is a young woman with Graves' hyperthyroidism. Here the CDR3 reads CASSYGSPMNTEAFF. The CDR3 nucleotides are TGTGCCAGCAGTTATGGGTCCCCCATGAACACTGAAGCTTTCTTT.